This T cell receptor beta chain was documented in a study of blood T cell repertoires in COVID-19. Study-level information: Collection of acute and convalescent COVID-19 samples took place in the United States, Italy and Spain. T cells, B-cell-depleted T cells, or PBMCs provided the cDNA or gDNA that served as material.

Original processing notes: Amplifying reference gene primers gave estimates of nucleated cell counts. The repertoire was sequenced with immunoSEQ multiplex PCR; TCRdb's copy has only in-frame clones and lacks some. V, J and clone size were drawn from that table, and D and trimming were deduced from the DNA. The profile shows more than 150,000 clones, more than 70% of them singletons. This TCR was recovered from a woman aged 80 or older with active or convalescent COVID-19. The sequencing sample was made of peripheral blood.

In DNA form, the CDR3 reads TGTGCCAGCAGCCCGTCCTACAATGAGCAGTTCTTC. Residues: CASSPSYNEQFF. This chain links TRBV3-1 (or the pseudogene TRBV3-2) with TRBJ2-1; the D is unclear. Germline assignment: CDR1 LGHDT and CDR2 YNNKEL (reference sequence). The CDR3 length is 12 residues. V lost 4 bases and J lost 1, with 2 bases in between.